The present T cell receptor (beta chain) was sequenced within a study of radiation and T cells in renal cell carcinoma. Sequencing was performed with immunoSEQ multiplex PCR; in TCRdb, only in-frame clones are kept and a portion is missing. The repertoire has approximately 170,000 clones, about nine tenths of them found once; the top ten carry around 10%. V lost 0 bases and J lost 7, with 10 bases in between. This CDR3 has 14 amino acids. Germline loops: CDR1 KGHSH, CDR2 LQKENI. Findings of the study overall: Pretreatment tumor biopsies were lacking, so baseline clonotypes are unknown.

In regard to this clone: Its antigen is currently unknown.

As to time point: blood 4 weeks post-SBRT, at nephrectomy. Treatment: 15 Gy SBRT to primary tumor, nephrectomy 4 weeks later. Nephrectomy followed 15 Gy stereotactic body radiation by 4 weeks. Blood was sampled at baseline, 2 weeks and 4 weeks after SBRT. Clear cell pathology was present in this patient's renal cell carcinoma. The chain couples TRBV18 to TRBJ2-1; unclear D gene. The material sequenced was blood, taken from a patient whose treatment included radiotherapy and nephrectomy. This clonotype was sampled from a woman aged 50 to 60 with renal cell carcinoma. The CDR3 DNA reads TGTGCCAGCTCACCACCCCAGGTACGGAATGAGCAGTTCTTC. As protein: CASSPPQVRNEQFF.